This T cell receptor beta chain was retrieved from a study of T-cell memory formation after mild COVID-19. Study-level results: Among clones contracting day 15 to 85, CD4/CD8 was balanced, whereas later expanders leaned CD4+.

This CDR3 region has 12 residues. Losses at the gene ends were 4 bases for V and 13 bases for J; bases not matched to a gene: 6. TCRdb re-called the 5' RACE reads through MiXCR, storing one row per CDR3 protein. The data show over 350,000 distinct CDR3 sequences, around a sixth seen once. Worth noting for this clonotype: What it binds is unknown.

This receptor was identified in a man aged 18 to 29 who had mild COVID-19 (a few samples of this study predate the infection). Cell type and time point are not known. The sequencing sample was made of PBMCs or a T cell subset sorted from them (not recorded which). The J gene is TRBJ2-1, the V gene TRBV12-3 or TRBV12-4; 8 bases line up with TRBD1. DNA of the CDR3: TGTGCCAGCAGTTCGGACAGGGCCGTCCAGTTCTTC. Amino acid sequence: CASSSDRAVQFF.